These T cell receptor beta chains were read from a single sample in a study of blood T cell repertoires in COVID-19. Repertoires were generated with immunoSEQ multiplex PCR, while TCRdb's copy carries only in-frame clones and drops some. This table holds tens of thousands of clones, about 81% found once. The sequencing sample was made of peripheral blood. These receptor sequences come from a human donor in a cohort sampled during active COVID-19. Each CDR3 is given with its conserved first and last residue. The D gene is left open where the match is weak. The size of a clone is reported for some rows only, either as once, few or many, or as a class for expanded clones.

.,TRBV5-8,TRBJ2-2,.,CASSSPQANTGELFF,TGTGCCAGCAGCTCCCCCCAGGCTAACACCGGGGAGCTGTTTTTT
.,TRBV28,TRBJ1-2,.,CASSLVAVPSGYTF,TGTGCCAGCAGTTTGGTAGCAGTACCTTCCGGCTACACCTTC
.,TRBV3-1/TRBV3-2,TRBJ1-2,.,CASSQDQGSYGYTF,TGTGCCAGCAGCCAAGATCAGGGTTCGTATGGCTACACCTTC
.,TRBV6-6,TRBJ2-2,.,CASIVGVTGELFF,TGTGCCAGCATAGTGGGAGTCACCGGGGAGCTGTTTTTT
TRBD1,TRBV7-8,TRBJ2-6,.,CASSPDRGYGANVLTF,TGTGCCAGCAGTCCGGACAGGGGGTATGGGGCCAACGTCCTGACTTTC
TRBD2,TRBV11-2,TRBJ2-3,.,CASSSGLAGALTDTQYF,TGTGCCAGCAGCTCGGGTCTAGCGGGCGCCCTCACAGATACGCAGTATTTT
TRBD2,TRBV9,TRBJ2-1,once,CASSPQTSGRADEQFF,TGTGCCAGCAGCCCCCAGACTAGCGGGAGGGCCGATGAGCAGTTCTTC
TRBD2,TRBV27,TRBJ2-7,.,CASSFGLAGSYEQYF,TGTGCCAGCAGTTTCGGGCTAGCGGGCTCCTACGAGCAGTACTTC
TRBD1,TRBV3-1/TRBV3-2,TRBJ1-6,once,CASSQGTGDNSPLHF,TGTGCCAGCAGCCAAGGGACAGGAGATAATTCACCCCTCCACTTT
.,TRBV5-1,TRBJ2-6,.,CASSGSREGTGANVLTF,TGCGCCAGCAGCGGTTCCCGAGAGGGCACTGGGGCCAACGTCCTGACTTTC
.,TRBV7-9,TRBJ1-2,few,CASSADSPDGYTF,TGTGCCAGCAGCGCGGACAGCCCGGATGGCTACACCTTC
TRBD2,TRBV20-1,TRBJ2-7,.,CSAPLAREQYF,TGCAGTGCCCCACTAGCGCGGGAGCAGTACTTC
.,TRBV10-3,TRBJ2-7,.,CATGEGPRREQYF,TGTGCCACAGGGGAGGGGCCCCGTAGGGAGCAGTACTTC
.,TRBV11-2,TRBJ1-1,.,CASRSPVRNTEAFF,TGTGCCAGCAGGTCGCCGGTGAGGAACACTGAAGCTTTCTTT
.,TRBV27,TRBJ2-3,.,CASSPLSGVLDTQYF,TGTGCCAGCAGTCCCCTTTCGGGAGTTTTGGATACGCAGTATTTT
.,TRBV6-4,TRBJ1-1,.,CASSDGHPNTEAFF,TGTGCCAGCAGTGACGGCCACCCAAACACTGAAGCTTTCTTT
TRBD2,TRBV18,TRBJ2-5,.,CASSPGSGSWETQYF,TGTGCCAGCTCACCCGGGAGCGGGAGTTGGGAGACCCAGTACTTC
.,TRBV21-1,TRBJ2-7,few,CASSPNNVLSYEQYF,TGTGCCAGCAGCCCCAATAATGTACTGAGCTACGAGCAGTACTTC
TRBD1,TRBV5-1,TRBJ2-7,few,CASSLSGDRGNEQYF,TGCGCCAGCAGCTTGTCAGGGGACAGGGGCAACGAGCAGTACTTC
TRBD1,TRBV19,TRBJ1-1,.,CASSPGTGGAEAFF,TGTGCCAGTAGTCCCGGGACAGGGGGCGCTGAGGCTTTCTTT
TRBD1,TRBV19,TRBJ2-7,.,CASSSTGTGTEQYF,TGTGCCAGTAGTTCAACCGGGACAGGGACCGAGCAGTACTTC
TRBD2,TRBV27,TRBJ2-1,once,CASRDGAGRYNEQFF,TGTGCCAGCAGGGACGGAGCGGGACGATACAATGAGCAGTTCTTC
TRBD2,TRBV9,TRBJ2-3,.,CASSVAGGNSDTQYF,TGTGCCAGCAGCGTAGCGGGAGGGAATTCGGATACGCAGTATTTT
.,TRBV21-1,TRBJ2-7,.,CASSHRGLSSYEQYF,TGTGCCAGCAGTCACAGGGGGCTCAGCTCCTACGAGCAGTACTTC
.,TRBV14,TRBJ1-3,.,CASSTGLFSGNTIYF,TGTGCCAGCAGTACAGGGTTATTCTCTGGAAACACCATATATTTT
TRBD2,TRBV7-2,TRBJ2-1,.,CASGTGWGSGRANEQFF,TGTGCCAGCGGGACAGGGTGGGGTAGCGGGAGGGCGAATGAGCAGTTCTTC
.,TRBV28,TRBJ1-5,.,CASSLGGARNQPQHF,TGTGCCAGCAGTTTAGGAGGAGCTAGGAATCAGCCCCAGCATTTT
TRBD1,TRBV15,TRBJ2-5,.,CATSNRVTGVSQYF,TGTGCCACCAGCAACAGGGTGACAGGGGTTTCCCAGTACTTC
TRBD1,TRBV20-1,TRBJ2-3,once,CSASLRDRGFTDTQYF,TGCAGTGCTAGTCTCCGGGACAGGGGTTTCACAGATACGCAGTATTTT
TRBD2,TRBV5-1,TRBJ2-7,.,CASSPGLAGNSYEQYF,TGCGCCAGCAGCCCGGGACTAGCGGGAAACTCCTACGAGCAGTACTTC
.,TRBV30,TRBJ1-1,.,CAWKPRLNTEAFF,TGTGCCTGGAAGCCGCGCTTGAACACTGAAGCTTTCTTT
.,TRBV28,TRBJ2-5,.,CASSWGLETQYF,TGTGCCAGCTCCTGGGGCTTGGAGACCCAGTACTTC
TRBD1,TRBV2,TRBJ2-7,.,CASSVGPGQGSYEQYF,TGTGCCAGCAGTGTGGGCCCGGGACAGGGGTCCTACGAGCAGTACTTC
.,TRBV20-1,TRBJ1-1,.,CSAIVNTEAFF,TGCAGTGCTATAGTGAACACTGAAGCTTTCTTT
.,TRBV7-9,TRBJ1-3,once,CASSLVAFSGNTIYF,TGTGCCAGCAGCTTAGTAGCCTTCTCTGGAAACACCATATATTTT
TRBD1,TRBV29-1,TRBJ2-6,.,CSVESWTGAGANVLTF,TGCAGCGTTGAATCTTGGACAGGGGCTGGGGCCAACGTCCTGACTTTC
.,TRBV6-7,TRBJ2-7,few,CASISGDYEQYF,TGTGCCAGCATCTCCGGGGACTACGAGCAGTACTTC
TRBD2,TRBV4-1,TRBJ2-7,.,CASSQVAGLTYEQYF,TGCGCCAGCAGCCAAGTAGCGGGGCTTACCTACGAGCAGTACTTC
.,TRBV4-1,TRBJ2-7,once,CASSRSDPGSDYEQYF,TGCGCCAGCAGCCGGTCGGACCCAGGGTCGGACTACGAGCAGTACTTC